The 24 T cell receptor beta chains reported below all come from one sample, sequenced in a study of cytomegalovirus exposure and HLA in healthy donors. Primers: 60 Vbeta forward and 13 Jbeta reverse. TCRdb keeps only in-frame clones here, not all; method: immunoSEQ multiplex PCR. The sample shows 140,000 to 150,000 clones, about 72% of them seen only once. Sequencing input: PBMCs. These receptors originate from a middle-aged man in good health and CMV-seronegative.

This clone was counted between two and nine times. The chain combines TRBV5-1 with TRBJ2-7; 12 bases agree with TRBD1. Looked up from germline, CDR1 is SGHRS and CDR2 is YFSETQ. The trim removed 0 bases at V and 5 bases at J, leaving 3 bases unmatched. The CDR3 is 15 residues long. CDR3 nucleotide sequence: TGCGCCAGCAGCTTGGTAGGGACAGGGGGCCACGAGCAGTACTTC. Translation gives CASSLVGTGGHEQYF.

The chain uses TRBV7-8 and TRBJ1-1; a weak D match, TRBD1 (5 bases). V was cut by 0 bases and J by 0 bases, with 5 bases left in between. The CDR3 sequence is 14 residues long. Germline CDR1 is SGHVS and CDR2 is FQNEAQ. The CDR3 protein is CASSLAGVNTEAFF. CDR3 in DNA: TGTGCCAGCAGCTTAGCAGGGGTGAACACTGAAGCTTTCTTT.

The chain links TRBV5-6 to TRBJ2-6, with D maybe TRBD2 (7 bases). The germline gives CDR1 SGHDT, CDR2 YYEEEE. Between the trimmed V and J ends, which lost 4 bases and 0 bases, there was a span of 11 bases. This CDR3 has 16 residues. The CDR3 spells CASSGGGGSGANVLTF. For the CDR3, the DNA is TGTGCCAGCAGCGGAGGGGGGGGCTCTGGGGCCAACGTCCTGACTTTC.

The V call is TRBV4-1, the J call TRBJ2-7, with a tentative D call TRBD2 (5 bases). The CDR3 spans 14 residues. Germline V lookup: CDR1 MGHRA, CDR2 YSYEKL. Trimming removed 1 base from V and 3 bases from J, with 10 bases in between. CDR3: CASSQAGKDYEQYF. CDR3 nucleotide sequence: TGCGCCAGCAGCCAAGCGGGAAAAGACTACGAGCAGTACTTC.

The chain couples TRBV18 to TRBJ1-5; unclear D gene. The V and J ends lost 3 bases and 0 bases respectively, with 12 bases between them. The CDR3 loop spans 16 amino acids. The germline CDR1 and CDR2 sequences are KGHSH and LQKENI. The CDR3 is CASSPVSIGSNQPQHF. The CDR3 nucleotides are TGTGCCAGCTCACCGGTTTCGATCGGTAGCAATCAGCCCCAGCATTTT.

The gene calls are TRBV7-8 and TRBJ1-2; no clear D gene. With 1 base removed from V and 2 bases from J, the gap between germline ends came to 11 bases. The CDR3 runs to 15 residues. CDR1 SGHVS and CDR2 FQNEAQ come from the germline V gene. The DNA for the CDR3 is TGTGCCAGCAGCTTAGATCTCACAGAGAACTATGGCTACACCTTC. Translating gives CASSLDLTENYGYTF.

This sequence joins TRBV15 and TRBJ1-2; D not resolved. V was pared by 0 bases and J by 4 bases, with 9 bases between. CDR3 length: 14 residues. Germline loops: CDR1 LNHNV, CDR2 YYDKDF (reference sequence). The chain's CDR3 is CATSRDGLVYGYTF. CDR3 DNA sequence: TGTGCCACCAGCAGAGATGGACTAGTCTATGGCTACACCTTC.

The chain carries TRBV7-2 and TRBJ2-3; 8 nucleotides align to TRBD1. CDR1 is SGHTA, CDR2 FQGNSA, per germline. The CDR3 runs 14 residues. V lost 5 bases to trimming and J lost 1 base; unmatched junction nucleotides: 2. CDR3 sequence (DNA): TGTGCCAGCAGCAAGGGACAGGGCACAGATACGCAGTATTTT. Protein product: CASSKGQGTDTQYF.

This clone has a handful of counts. This chain links TRBV7-2 with TRBJ1-1; 7 nucleotides align to TRBD1. Trimming cost V 2 bases and J 11 bases; bases outside gene matches: 5. CDR1 and CDR2 (germline): SGHTA, FQGNSA. The length of the CDR3 is 12 residues. The CDR3 region is CASSLYPGGAFF. The DNA for the CDR3 is TGTGCCAGCAGCTTATATCCAGGGGGGGCTTTCTTT.

This chain links TRBV4-1 with TRBJ2-5; D remains unclear. V was pared by 0 bases and J by 0 bases, with 11 bases between. CDR1 MGHRA and CDR2 YSYEKL come from the germline V gene. The CDR3 extends over 16 amino acids. In DNA, the CDR3 is TGCGCCAGCAGCCAAGATTTGCGGTGGTACCAAGAGACCCAGTACTTC. Residues: CASSQDLRWYQETQYF.

The chain combines TRBV2 with TRBJ1-1, with D perhaps TRBD1 (5 bases). CDR3 length equals 13 residues. Per the germline V gene, CDR1 is SNHLY and CDR2 is FYNNEI. V shed 10 bases and J shed 0 bases, with 12 bases lying between them. The CDR3 region has the DNA TGTGCCACCTCAAGGACAATGAACACTGAAGCTTTCTTT. Translation gives CATSRTMNTEAFF.

As DNA, the CDR3 is TGTGCCAGCAATTTGGGGGGAGAGTCCTACGAGCAGTACTTC. This encodes CASNLGGESYEQYF. The rearrangement joins TRBV2 to TRBJ2-7; the D gene is possibly TRBD2 (6 bases). The CDR3 is 14 residues long. V lost 7 bases and J lost 1, with 14 bases in between. Germline CDR1 is SNHLY and CDR2 is FYNNEI.

This clone was observed a single time. The rearrangement joins TRBV4-2 to TRBJ2-1; 8 nucleotides line up with TRBD2. The CDR3 totals 16 residues. The trim removed 2 bases at V and 7 bases at J, leaving 10 bases unmatched. Germline CDR1 LGHNA, CDR2 YNFKEQ. The chain's CDR3 is CASSQIAGNKANEQFF. The CDR3 DNA sequence: TGTGCCAGCAGCCAAATAGCGGGAAATAAAGCGAATGAGCAGTTCTTC.

This sequence joins TRBV13 and TRBJ2-2; TRBD1 matches 9 bases. The length of the CDR3 is 16 residues. The germline gives CDR1 PRHDT, CDR2 FYEKMQ (reference sequence). The V and J ends lost 5 bases and 5 bases, in that order; junction bases with no gene match: 9. The DNA for the CDR3 is TGTGCCAGCAGCGGTCCGGGACAGGGTCAGACCGGGGAGCTGTTTTTT. Translated: CASSGPGQGQTGELFF.

The J gene is TRBJ2-7, the V gene TRBV4-1, with 9 bases matching TRBD1. V lost 4 bases, J lost 2 bases, and 12 bases stayed unmatched. The CDR3 is 17 residues long. Germline V lookup: CDR1 MGHRA, CDR2 YSYEKL. This CDR3 reads CASSPQSPGQGTYEQYF. DNA of the CDR3: TGCGCCAGCAGCCCGCAATCGCCGGGACAGGGTACCTACGAGCAGTACTTC.

This chain joins TRBV5-1 and TRBJ2-5; 10 bases are shared with TRBD2. Unmatched junction bases numbered 18, after V lost 0 bases and J lost 7 bases. This CDR3 contains 19 residues. Germline CDR1 SGHRS, CDR2 YFSETQ. The CDR3 is CASSLGASGGPSPVRTQYF. In DNA, the CDR3 is TGCGCCAGCAGCTTGGGGGCTAGCGGGGGACCCAGCCCGGTCCGGACCCAGTACTTC. Full variable domain (remainder filled in from reference TRBV5-1 and TRBJ2-5): KAGVTQTPRYLIKTRGQQVTLSCSPISGHRSVSWYQQTPGQGLQFLFEYFSETQRNKGNFPGRFSGRQFSNSRSEMNVSTLELGDSALYLCASSLGASGGPSPVRTQYFGPGTRLLVL.

This CDR3 is CASSLDRGSGNTIYF. CDR3 in DNA: TGTGCCAGCAGCTTAGACAGGGGATCTGGAAACACCATATATTTT. The chain combines TRBV7-9 with TRBJ1-3; the match to TRBD1 covers 7 bases. V dropped 1 base and J dropped 1; count of bases not matched to a gene: 1. Per the germline V gene, CDR1 is SEHNR and CDR2 is FQNEAQ (reference sequence). This CDR3 has 15 amino acids.

The chain links TRBV2 to TRBJ1-6; the D gene is possibly TRBD1 (5 bases). Looked up from germline, CDR1 is SNHLY and CDR2 is FYNNEI. Trimming left V 7 bases short and J 4 bases short, with 14 bases between. CDR3 size: 15 residues. The CDR3 loop is CASTAGIGYNSPLHF. CDR3 coding DNA: TGTGCCAGCACCGCAGGGATTGGATATAATTCACCCCTCCACTTT.

V is TRBV4-1 and J is TRBJ2-5; 7 bases agree with TRBD2. The junction had 13 bases not matched to a gene; V was cut back by 4 bases and J by 5 bases. The CDR3 covers 16 residues. Per germline, CDR1 MGHRA and CDR2 YSYEKL. The CDR3 reads CASSRQPGLRWETQYF. The CDR3 DNA sequence: TGCGCCAGCAGCCGTCAGCCGGGACTAAGGTGGGAGACCCAGTACTTC.

This chain connects TRBV5-1 to TRBJ2-2; 8 bases line up with TRBD1. Germline values: CDR1 SGHRS, CDR2 YFSETQ. This CDR3 is built from 17 residues. V shed 4 bases, J shed 3 bases, and the junction held 11 bases outside the gene matches. CDR3 loop: CASSPHKDRDYTGELFF. Here the CDR3 DNA reads TGCGCCAGCAGCCCACATAAGGACAGGGACTACACCGGGGAGCTGTTTTTT.

CDR3 residues: CASSLRPGTGSYEQYF. The CDR3 nucleotides are TGTGCCAGCAGCCTTCGCCCCGGGACAGGGTCCTACGAGCAGTACTTC. The V call is TRBV27, the J call TRBJ2-7, with 9 positions matching TRBD1. This CDR3 spans 16 amino acids. The germline V gene has CDR1 MNHEY and CDR2 SMNVEV (reference sequence). Trimming removed 6 bases from V and 1 base from J; junction bases left unmatched: 10.

The rearrangement uses TRBV7-6 and TRBJ1-3, with D possibly being TRBD1 (5 bases). CDR1 and CDR2 (germline): SGHVS, FNYEAQ. The V end lost 5 bases, the J end lost 0 bases, and 11 bases lay between the germline ends. The CDR3 is made up of 15 amino acids. The CDR3 DNA sequence: TGTGCCAGCAGCGGGGACTTAAACTCTGGAAACACCATATATTTT. It encodes CASSGDLNSGNTIYF. The whole variable domain, filled in from reference TRBV7-6 and TRBJ1-3, reads GAGVSQSPRYKVTKRGQDVALRCDPISGHVSLYWYRQALGQGPEFLTYFNYEAQQDKSGLPNDRFSAERPEGSISTLTIQRTEQRDSAMYRCASSGDLNSGNTIYFGEGSWLTVV.

This clone was picked up a small number of times. The V and J genes are TRBV5-5 and TRBJ2-7, with a tentative D call TRBD1 (6 bases). Per the germline V gene, CDR1 is SGHKS and CDR2 is YYEKEE (reference sequence). V lost 4 bases, J lost 4 bases, and 12 bases lay in between. The CDR3 is 13 residues long. CDR3 in amino acids: CASSGNRVYEQYF. The CDR3 DNA reads TGTGCCAGCAGCGGTAACAGGGTTTACGAGCAGTACTTC.

DNA of the CDR3: TGTGCCAGTAGTCCCCGGGACAGGGTGATGTACGAGCAGTACTTC. Translation: CASSPRDRVMYEQYF. This sequence joins TRBV19 and TRBJ2-7, with 9 bases that match TRBD1. Germline V lookup: CDR1 LNHDA, CDR2 SQIVND (reference sequence). The CDR3 is made up of 15 amino acids. V lost 5 bases to trimming and J lost 4 bases; unmatched junction nucleotides: 9.